This T cell receptor (beta chain) was sequenced for a study of T cells after yellow fever vaccination. This clonotype showed up just a few times. Its specificity is not known. Broader study findings: The appearance of a small share of clonotypes in both CD4 and CD8 compartments was observed. Post-booster repertoires again held most primary-vaccination clones (around 95% CD4, 75% to 90% CD8).

A process of 5'RACE template switching, which added a universal primer site and UMIs, was used to make TCR cDNA. TCRdb re-derived calls from the 5' RACE reads in MiXCR, one entry per CDR3 protein. The repertoire holds around 610,000 distinct CDR3 sequences, with 13% as singletons. CDR3 length equals 13 residues. The germline V gene has CDR1 DFQATT and CDR2 SNEGSKA (reference sequence). The J segment lost 4 bases and the V segment lost 6 bases, leaving 5 bases of the junction unmatched. Sequenced material: PBMCs, taken on the day of the yellow fever booster vaccination. The rearrangement uses TRBV20-1 and TRBJ2-5; 10 positions match TRBD2. The origin of this receptor is a man aged 25 to 40 who received the YFV17D yellow fever vaccine. In DNA form, the CDR3 reads TGCAGTGCCCACCGACTAGCGGGAGAGACCCAGTACTTC. Translating gives CSAHRLAGETQYF.